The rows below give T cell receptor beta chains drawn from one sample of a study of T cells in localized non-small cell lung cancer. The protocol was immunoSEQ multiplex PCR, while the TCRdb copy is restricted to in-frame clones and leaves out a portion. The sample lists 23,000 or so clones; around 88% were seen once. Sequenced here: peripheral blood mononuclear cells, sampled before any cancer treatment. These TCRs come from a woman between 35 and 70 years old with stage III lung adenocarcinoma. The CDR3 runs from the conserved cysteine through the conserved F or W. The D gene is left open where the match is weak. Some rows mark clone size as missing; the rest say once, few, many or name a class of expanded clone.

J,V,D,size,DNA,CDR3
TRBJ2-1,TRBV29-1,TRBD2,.,TGCAGCGTTGGGGGACTAGCGGGAGTTCTCAATTACAATGAGCAGTTCTTC,CSVGGLAGVLNYNEQFF
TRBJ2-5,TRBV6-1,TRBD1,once,TGTGCCAGCGAGCTGACAGGGGAAGAGACCCAGTACTTC,CASELTGEETQYF
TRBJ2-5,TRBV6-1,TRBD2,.,TGTGCCAGCACCCGGGGACTAGCGGAACAAGAGACCCAGTACTTC,CASTRGLAEQETQYF
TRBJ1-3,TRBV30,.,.,TGTGCCTGGAGGGGATGGGAACGGGCCTCTGGAAACACCATATATTTT,CAWRGWERASGNTIYF
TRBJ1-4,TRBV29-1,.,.,TGCAGCGCCAGGGTATTTGAAAAACTGTTTTTT,CSARVFEKLFF
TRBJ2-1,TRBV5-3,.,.,TGTGCCAGAAGCTCAGCGGGCCGGGGGAATGAGCAGTTCTTC,CARSSAGRGNEQFF
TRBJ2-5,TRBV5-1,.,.,TGCGCCAGCAGCTACAAAGAGACCCAGTACTTC,CASSYKETQYF
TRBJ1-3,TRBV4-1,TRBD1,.,TGCGCCAGCAGCCTCGGGACAGGGTCAGGAAACACCATATATTTT,CASSLGTGSGNTIYF
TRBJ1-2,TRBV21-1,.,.,TGTGCCAGCAGCACCCGCGGGAAGGGTAATGGCTACACCTTC,CASSTRGKGNGYTF
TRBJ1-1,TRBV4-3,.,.,TGCGCCAGCAGCCAAGCCCCTCAGGGGACCACTGAAGCTTTCTTT,CASSQAPQGTTEAFF
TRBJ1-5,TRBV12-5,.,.,TGTGCTAGTGGTTTGCGGAATCAGCCCCAGCATTTT,CASGLRNQPQHF
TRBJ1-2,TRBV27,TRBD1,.,TGTGCCAGCAGTCAGGGGGCGGGCTATGGCTACACCTTC,CASSQGAGYGYTF
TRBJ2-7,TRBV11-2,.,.,TGTGCCAGCAGCTTAGAGCCGGGACCGACGACCTACGAGCAGTACTTC,CASSLEPGPTTYEQYF
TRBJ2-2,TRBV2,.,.,TGTGCCAGCAGTGCCCGTACTAGCTCCGGCGGGGAGCTGTTTTTT,CASSARTSSGGELFF
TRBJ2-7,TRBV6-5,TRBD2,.,TGTGCCAGCAGTTATTTGACTAGCGGGAGGGGGGAGCAGTACTTC,CASSYLTSGRGEQYF
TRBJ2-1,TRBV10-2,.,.,TGCGCCAGCAGTGACCCAGGGGCGGTTAATGAGCAGTTCTTC,CASSDPGAVNEQFF
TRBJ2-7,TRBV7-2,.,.,TGTGCCAGCAGCTTTCGGAGGACCTCCTACGAGCAGTACTTC,CASSFRRTSYEQYF
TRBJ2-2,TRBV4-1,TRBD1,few,TGCGCCAGCAGCGGACAGGGATCTACCGGGGAGCTGTTTTTT,CASSGQGSTGELFF
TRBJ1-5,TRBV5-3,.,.,TGTGCTATGGGAACGATGGTCTATAGTTTTCAGCCCCAGCATTTT,CAMGTMVYSFQPQHF
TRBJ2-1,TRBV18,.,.,TGTGCCAGCTCAGCGGGACAGCCGAACAATGAGCAGTTCTTC,CASSAGQPNNEQFF
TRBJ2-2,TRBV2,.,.,TGTGCCAGCAGACGGACGACAACCACCGGGGAGCTGTTTTTT,CASRRTTTTGELFF
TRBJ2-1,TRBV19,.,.,TGTGCCAGTAGTGATAGCGCGATGCCTCTTTTGAATGAGCAGTTCTTC,CASSDSAMPLLNEQFF
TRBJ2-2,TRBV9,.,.,TGTGCCAGCAGCGTACGAAAGAACACCGGGGAGCTGTTTTTT,CASSVRKNTGELFF
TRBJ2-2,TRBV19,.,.,TGTGCTTCGAAGGGATACACCGGGGAGCTGTTTTTT,CASKGYTGELFF
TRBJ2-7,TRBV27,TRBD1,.,TGTGCCAGCAGTTTAAGGACAGGGAGCTCCTACGAGCAGTACTTC,CASSLRTGSSYEQYF
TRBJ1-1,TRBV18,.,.,TGTGCCAGCTCACCCAAGGGAGGCCGCACTGAAGCTTTCTTT,CASSPKGGRTEAFF
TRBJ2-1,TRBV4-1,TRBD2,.,TGCGCCAGCAGCCAAGGAAAACTAGCGGGGGTAAGCCATGAGCAGTTCTTC,CASSQGKLAGVSHEQFF
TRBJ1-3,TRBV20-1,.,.,TGCAGTGCTAATGATGGGGACACCATATATTTT,CSANDGDTIYF
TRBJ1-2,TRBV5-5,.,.,TGTGCCAGCAGCTTGGCCGAGGAGGCAGCCGCCAGGTTGAACTATGGCTACACCTTC,CASSLAEEAAARLNYGYTF
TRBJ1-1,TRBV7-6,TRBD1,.,TGTGCCAGCAGCCCTGACCTGACAGGGACAAACACTGAAGCTTTCTTT,CASSPDLTGTNTEAFF
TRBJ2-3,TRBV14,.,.,TGTGCCAGCAGCCCGCGGGTATTTGCAGATACGCAGTATTTT,CASSPRVFADTQYF
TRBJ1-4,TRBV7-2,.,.,TGTGCCAGCAGCTCCCCCGACTTACAGGAAAAACTGTTTTTT,CASSSPDLQEKLFF
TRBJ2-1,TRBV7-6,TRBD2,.,TGTGCCAGCAGCCCCGCCCCTACTAGCGGGAGGAATGAGCAGTTCTTC,CASSPAPTSGRNEQFF
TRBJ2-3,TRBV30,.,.,TGTGCCCCCAGGGGGGGGGTACGACTTTTCGGAGATACGCAGTATTTT,CAPRGGVRLFGDTQYF
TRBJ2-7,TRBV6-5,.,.,TGTGCCAGCAGTTACTCGGGACTGACGAGCTCCTACGAGCAGTACTTC,CASSYSGLTSSYEQYF
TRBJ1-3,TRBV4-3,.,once,TGCGCCAGCAGCCAAGCGCCCACCGTACGGGGAAACACCATATATTTT,CASSQAPTVRGNTIYF
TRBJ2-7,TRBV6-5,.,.,TGTGCCAGCAGTTACTCGTTTGAAGTAGTCGAGCAGTACTTC,CASSYSFEVVEQYF
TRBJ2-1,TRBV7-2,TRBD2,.,TGTGCCAGCAGCTTATCGACTAGCGGGGGGGCCATTGATGAGCAGTTCTTC,CASSLSTSGGAIDEQFF
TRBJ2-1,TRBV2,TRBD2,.,TGTGCCAGCAGTCCCCGACTAGCGGGGGGTAGTGAGCAGTTCTTC,CASSPRLAGGSEQFF
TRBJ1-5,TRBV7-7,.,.,TGTGCCAGCAGCCGGGCCGATTCTCAGCCCCAGCATTTT,CASSRADSQPQHF
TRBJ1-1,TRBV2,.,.,TGTGCCAGCAGTGAGTTGGAGAACACTGAAGCTTTCTTT,CASSELENTEAFF
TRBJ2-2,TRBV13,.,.,TGTGCCAGCAGCCCCGGGGGGGAGCTGTTTTTT,CASSPGGELFF
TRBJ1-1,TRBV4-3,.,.,TGCGCCAGCAGCCAGAAAAGCGGCACTGAAGCTTTCTTT,CASSQKSGTEAFF
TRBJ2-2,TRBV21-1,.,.,TGTGCCAGCAGCGAACCAACCGGGACTAGCGGGGGCCCGCCCGAGACCGGGGAGCTGTTTTTT,CASSEPTGTSGGPPETGELFF
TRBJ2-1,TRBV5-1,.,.,TGCGCCAGCAGCTTGAGTGACCCCTCTATGAATGAGCAGTTCTTC,CASSLSDPSMNEQFF